Below are 15 T cell receptor beta chains sequenced from a single sample in a study of PD-1 blockade in classical Hodgkin lymphoma. Libraries were prepared by immunoSEQ multiplex PCR; TCRdb keeps only in-frame clonotypes and omits some of them. The repertoire holds about 19,000 clones, less than 90% seen once, with around 2.6% in the top ten. Indicated time point: cycle 4 day 1 (C4D1), after five to seven weeks of nivolumab. Relapse after autologous stem cell transplantation occurred in every patient, and brentuximab vedotin exposure varied. Negative selection with magnetic separation was used to purify CD4+ T cells from thawed PBMCs. The specimen comprised CD4+ T cells from blood, sampled before the fourth cycle of nivolumab. These receptor sequences come from a human donor with classical Hodgkin lymphoma.

The chain links TRBV7-2 to TRBJ1-5, with 7 bases identical to TRBD1. CDR1 is SGHTA and CDR2 is FQGNSA in the germline V gene. Trimming at V came to 4 bases and at J to 8 bases, leaving 8 bases not matched to a gene. CDR3 length: 14 residues. The CDR3 DNA is TGTGCCAGCAGCTCTGGACAGGTCCCTGAGCCCCAGCATTTT. The encoded protein is CASSSGQVPEPQHF.

V is TRBV9 and J is TRBJ1-2; D ambiguous. V lost 0 bases to trimming and J lost 0 bases, with 9 bases between them. The CDR3 covers 15 residues. CDR1 SGDLS and CDR2 YYNGEE come from the germline V gene. CDR3 DNA sequence: TGTGCCAGCAGCGTAGCTAGTGTAGCTAACTATGGCTACACCTTC. Its protein is CASSVASVANYGYTF.

The rearrangement uses TRBV27 and TRBJ1-2, with a tentative D call TRBD1 (5 bases). The germline V gene has CDR1 MNHEY and CDR2 SMNVEV (reference sequence). The V end lost 3 bases, the J end lost 3 bases, and 8 bases lay between the germline ends. The CDR3 extends over 13 amino acids. CDR3 in DNA: TGTGCCAGCAGTTTTTGGGGGGACTATGGCTACACCTTC. Its translation is CASSFWGDYGYTF.

This clone appeared a single time. The chain joins TRBV27 to TRBJ2-1; D perhaps matches TRBD1 (5 bases). The V gene lost 4 bases and the J gene lost 5 bases, with 9 bases spanning the gap. The germline CDR1 and CDR2 sequences are MNHEY and SMNVEV (reference sequence). The CDR3 runs to 13 residues. In nucleotides, the CDR3 is TGTGCCAGCAGTTCCCGACAGAACAATGAGCAGTTCTTC. Translated, it gives CASSSRQNNEQFF.

This chain uses TRBV14 with TRBJ2-7; 8 bases match TRBD1. Germline assignment: CDR1 SGHDN and CDR2 FVKESK. The V gene end was trimmed by 4 bases and the J gene end by 1 base; junction bases not matched to a gene: 6. The CDR3 runs 15 residues. The CDR3 DNA reads TGTGCCAGCAGCCCCCCATGGACAGGGTCCTACGAGCAGTACTTC. Residues: CASSPPWTGSYEQYF.

The rearrangement uses TRBV28 and TRBJ2-2, with 9 positions matching TRBD1. The CDR3 contains 13 residues. The germline CDR1 and CDR2 sequences are MDHEN and SYDVKM. Trimming took 8 bases from V and 4 from J; bases not matched to a gene: 2. CDR3 bases: TGTGCCAGCGCGACAGGGGGCACCGGGGAGCTGTTTTTT. It translates to CASATGGTGELFF.

This chain uses TRBV18 with TRBJ1-4; no clear D. V lost 2 bases and J 2 bases, leaving 12 bases between the germline ends. The germline gives CDR1 KGHSH, CDR2 LQKENI. This CDR3 comprises 16 residues. CDR3 protein: CASSPRKGITNEKLFF. CDR3 DNA: TGTGCCAGCTCACCAAGGAAGGGAATCACTAATGAAAAACTGTTTTTT.

The rearrangement joins TRBV18 to TRBJ2-4; 7 bases match TRBD1. The CDR3 length is 16 residues. With V trimmed by 3 bases and J by 0 bases, 5 bases remained unmatched. Germline V gene sequence: CDR1 KGHSH, CDR2 LQKENI. The CDR3 region is CASSPGTALAKNIQYF. Written as DNA, the CDR3 is TGTGCCAGCTCACCCGGGACAGCCCTAGCCAAAAACATTCAGTACTTC.

The CDR3: CASSEELAPYNEQFF. In nucleotides, the CDR3 is TGCGCCAGCAGCGAAGAACTAGCCCCCTACAATGAGCAGTTCTTC. V gene TRBV10-1 combines with J gene TRBJ2-1; a weak D match, TRBD2 (6 bases). Germline CDR1 is WNHNN and CDR2 is SYGVQD (reference sequence). The CDR3 runs 15 residues. With 6 bases removed from V and 2 bases from J, the gap between germline ends came to 14 bases.

The chain couples TRBV9 to TRBJ2-2, with 13 bases matching TRBD2. Germline assignment: CDR1 SGDLS and CDR2 YYNGEE. Trimming cost V 3 bases and J 7 bases; bases outside gene matches: 9. The CDR3 extends over 17 amino acids. The CDR3, as DNA: TGTGCCAGCAGCGAGACTAGCGGGAGGTCTGCGATCGGGGAGCTGTTTTTT. Its protein product is CASSETSGRSAIGELFF.

This rearrangement joins TRBV6-5 to TRBJ2-7, with no clear D. Germline V gene data show CDR1 as MNHEY and CDR2 as SVGAGI. This CDR3 has 14 residues. The V gene lost 2 bases and the J gene lost 6 bases, with 14 bases spanning the gap. The CDR3 loop is CASSYLGPSLEQYF. CDR3 sequence (DNA): TGTGCCAGCAGTTACCTCGGCCCTTCGCTCGAGCAGTACTTC.

This chain connects TRBV6-1 to TRBJ1-1; tentatively, D is TRBD1 (6 bases). The CDR3 extends over 14 amino acids. Looked up from germline, CDR1 is MNHNS and CDR2 is SASEGT. V dropped 4 bases and J dropped 4 bases, with 13 bases sitting between them. The CDR3 bases are TGTGCCAGCAGTGGCTACAGGGAGGGCACTGAAGCTTTCTTT. Its protein product is CASSGYREGTEAFF.

V and J are TRBV5-1 and TRBJ2-5; 7 nucleotides line up with TRBD2. Germline V gives CDR1 SGHRS, CDR2 YFSETQ. This CDR3 has 13 residues. J was trimmed by 3 bases and V by 4 bases; bases with no gene match: 3. The CDR3 reads CASSRLAEETQYF. The CDR3 DNA reads TGCGCCAGCAGCCGGCTAGCGGAAGAGACCCAGTACTTC.

The chain carries TRBV7-9 and TRBJ1-1, with TRBD1 matching 8 bases. Germline V CDR1 and CDR2: SEHNR, FQNEAQ (reference sequence). The CDR3 has 14 amino acids. V shed 7 bases and J 5 bases; nucleotides not matched to a gene: 9. CDR3 DNA: TGTGCCAGCACCCAATATCAGGGGGCGACTGAAGCTTTCTTT. Translated, it gives CASTQYQGATEAFF.

The chain is built from TRBV6-6 and TRBJ2-7, with TRBD1 matching over 7 bases. Germline V CDR1 and CDR2: MNHNY, SVGAGI (reference sequence). The CDR3 is made up of 16 amino acids. The J segment lost 0 bases and the V segment lost 7 bases, leaving 12 bases of the junction unmatched. Written as DNA, the CDR3 is TGTGCCAGCACTTATTCGGGACAGCCGAGCTCCTACGAGCAGTACTTC. Amino acid sequence: CASTYSGQPSSYEQYF.